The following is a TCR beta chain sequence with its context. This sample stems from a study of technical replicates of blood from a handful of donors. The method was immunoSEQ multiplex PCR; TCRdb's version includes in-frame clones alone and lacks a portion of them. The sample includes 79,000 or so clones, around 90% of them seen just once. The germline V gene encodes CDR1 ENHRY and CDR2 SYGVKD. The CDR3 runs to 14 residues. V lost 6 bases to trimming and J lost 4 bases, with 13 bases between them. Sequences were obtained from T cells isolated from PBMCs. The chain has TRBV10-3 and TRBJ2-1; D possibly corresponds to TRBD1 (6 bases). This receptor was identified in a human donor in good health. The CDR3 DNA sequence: TGTGCCATCAGCCCAACAGGGCTTTACAATGAGCAGTTCTTC. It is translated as CAISPTGLYNEQFF.